Presented here are 20 T cell receptor beta chains from one specimen sequenced in a study of graft-versus-host responses after intestinal transplantation. No antigens are known for them. Sequencing used immunoSEQ multiplex PCR; TCRdb keeps in-frame clones, though not all of them. The profile covers around 78,000 clones, with about nine tenths appearing a single time and 7.5% to 8.5% taken by the ten largest. The sequenced sample was unstimulated CD8+ T cells sorted from spleen or lymph node cells, obtained before transplant. All receptors come from a human donor who was the organ donor for an intestinal transplant.

The chain employs TRBV28 and TRBJ2-2; D not resolved. This CDR3 comprises 15 residues. Deletions cut 2 bases from V and 5 bases from J, with 12 bases between. Per the germline V gene, CDR1 is MDHEN and CDR2 is SYDVKM. The CDR3 nucleotides are TGTGCCAGCAGTTTAAGGGTGGAAAGGACCGGGGAGCTGTTTTTT. The encoded protein is CASSLRVERTGELFF.

The chain couples TRBV4-1 to TRBJ2-1; D remains unclear. Per germline, CDR1 MGHRA and CDR2 YSYEKL. V dropped 0 bases and J dropped 2 bases, with 8 bases sitting between them. The CDR3 covers 15 residues. CDR3 region: CASSQDGPAYNEQFF. The CDR3 bases are TGCGCCAGCAGCCAAGATGGGCCGGCCTACAATGAGCAGTTCTTC.

The rearrangement links TRBV11-2 to TRBJ1-2; D not resolved. V was clipped by 6 bases and J by 4 bases, with 12 bases between them. CDR3 length: 13 amino acids. In germline, CDR1 is SGHAT, CDR2 FQNNGV. As DNA, the CDR3 is TGTGCCAGCAGTACAAACAGTGGCTATGGCTACACCTTC. Translation gives CASSTNSGYGYTF.

The chain recombines TRBV5-1 with TRBJ1-2; 7 nucleotides line up with TRBD1. Germline V gene data show CDR1 as SGHRS and CDR2 as YFSETQ. Trimming removed 4 bases from V and 4 bases from J; junction bases left unmatched: 10. This CDR3 has 15 residues. CDR3 sequence reads: CASSRGHGQGYGYTF. CDR3 coding DNA: TGCGCCAGCAGCAGGGGGCATGGGCAGGGCTATGGCTACACCTTC.

The V gene is TRBV4-1, the J gene TRBJ1-2, with D possibly being TRBD1 (5 bases). With 5 bases removed from V and 4 bases from J, the gap between germline ends came to 11 bases. Germline-derived CDR1 and CDR2 are MGHRA and YSYEKL. This CDR3 is built from 13 residues. The CDR3 here is CASSSGGSYGYTF. The DNA for the CDR3 is TGCGCCAGCAGCTCCGGGGGTTCCTATGGCTACACCTTC.

The rearrangement uses TRBV5-6 and TRBJ2-7; maybe TRBD1 (6 bases). The CDR3 has 14 amino acids. Trimming took 2 bases from V and 2 from J, leaving 11 bases between them. The V gene's germline CDR1 is SGHDT and CDR2 YYEEEE. The CDR3 is CASSLGGPAYEQYF. The CDR3 DNA is TGTGCCAGCAGCTTAGGGGGACCGGCCTACGAGCAGTACTTC.

The V call is TRBV27, the J call TRBJ2-7; a weak D match, TRBD2 (6 bases). Germline V gives CDR1 MNHEY, CDR2 SMNVEV (reference sequence). The V gene lost 8 bases and the J gene lost 5 bases, with 22 bases spanning the gap. The CDR3 is 15 amino acids. CDR3 sequence: CASSSSGFSYHEQYF. Written as DNA, the CDR3 is TGTGCCAGCTCATCGAGCGGGTTTAGCTACCACGAGCAGTACTTC.

This sequence joins TRBV5-1 and TRBJ2-4; TRBD2 matches at 7 bases. The junction had 14 bases not matched to a gene; V was cut back by 0 bases and J by 8 bases. This CDR3 has 17 amino acids. CDR1 and CDR2 from the germline V gene are SGHRS and YFSETQ. CDR3 in DNA: TGCGCCAGCAGCTTGGAAGGGGCGGGGGTGTTTACGGACATTCAGTACTTC. Translation: CASSLEGAGVFTDIQYF.

The chain recombines TRBV15 with TRBJ2-7; TRBD2 might be the D (6 bases). V shed 0 bases and J shed 6 bases, with 15 bases lying between them. The CDR3 has 15 amino acids. Germline V CDR1 and CDR2: LNHNV, YYDKDF (reference sequence). CDR3 nucleotides: TGTGCCACCAGCAGAGATCGCGGGGTACCTCTCGAGCAGTACTTC. This gives the protein CATSRDRGVPLEQYF.

The rearrangement joins TRBV6-6 to TRBJ1-1, with D unclear. The V end was cut by 5 bases, the J end by 1 base, with 11 bases between. Germline V lookup: CDR1 MNHNY, CDR2 SVGAGI (reference sequence). The CDR3 totals 14 residues. This CDR3 reads CASSLRGWNTEAFF. The CDR3 nucleotides are TGTGCCAGCAGTCTAAGAGGGTGGAACACTGAAGCTTTCTTT.

The rearrangement joins TRBV13 to TRBJ2-3; the match to TRBD2 covers 8 bases. CDR3 length: 17 residues. Unmatched junction bases numbered 12, after V lost 5 bases and J lost 2 bases. Germline loops: CDR1 PRHDT, CDR2 FYEKMQ (reference sequence). CDR3 loop: CASSPRVRGGPTDTQYF. In DNA form, the CDR3 reads TGTGCCAGCAGCCCTCGGGTCCGGGGGGGTCCCACAGATACGCAGTATTTT.

This rearrangement joins TRBV2 to TRBJ2-2, with D perhaps given as TRBD1 or TRBD2 (5 bases each). The CDR3 runs 14 residues. Trimming removed 9 bases from V and 4 bases from J, with 15 bases in between. The germline V gene encodes CDR1 SNHLY and CDR2 FYNNEI. CDR3 amino acids: CARSGQRGTGELFF. The CDR3 nucleotides are TGTGCCAGATCGGGCCAGAGGGGCACCGGGGAGCTGTTTTTT.

This rearrangement joins TRBV27 to TRBJ2-1; 7 positions match TRBD1. V lost 5 bases and J lost 8; bases outside the gene matches: 9. The CDR3 consists of 14 residues. The germline gives CDR1 MNHEY, CDR2 SMNVEV (reference sequence). Written as DNA, the CDR3 is TGTGCCAGCAGTATCCTGGACAGGAACGATGAGCAGTTCTTC. Protein: CASSILDRNDEQFF.

The chain combines TRBV28 with TRBJ2-3; 9 bases are shared with TRBD2. From germline, CDR1 is MDHEN and CDR2 SYDVKM. This CDR3 region has 15 residues. J was trimmed by 0 bases and V by 5 bases; bases with no gene match: 3. In nucleotides, the CDR3 is TGTGCCAGCAGTCGGACTAGCGTTAGCACAGATACGCAGTATTTT. Its protein product is CASSRTSVSTDTQYF.

This rearrangement joins TRBV10-3 to TRBJ1-2; D is unclear. Germline V CDR1 and CDR2: ENHRY, SYGVKD. The CDR3 is 13 amino acids. Trimming took off 2 bases at V and 6 bases at J, with 10 bases between the two ends. The chain's CDR3 is CAISEVGSDGYTF. CDR3 nucleotide sequence: TGTGCCATCAGTGAGGTAGGGAGCGATGGCTACACCTTC.

This clone was detected only once. This chain uses TRBV10-1 with TRBJ2-4, with TRBD1 identical over 7 bases. This CDR3 region has 14 residues. V was pared by 5 bases and J by 2 bases, with 3 bases of the junction left unmatched. The V gene's germline CDR1 is WNHNN and CDR2 SYGVQD (reference sequence). As DNA, the CDR3 is TGCGCCAGCAGTACGACAGGGACCAAAAACATTCAGTACTTC. Protein sequence: CASSTTGTKNIQYF.

The V call is TRBV11-2, the J call TRBJ1-5, with D unclear. Germline V gene lookup returns CDR1 SGHAT and CDR2 FQNNGV. Deletions cut 2 bases from V and 1 base from J, with 3 bases between. The CDR3 has 13 amino acids. This chain's CDR3 is CASSLWSNQPQHF. CDR3 sequence (DNA): TGTGCCAGCAGCTTATGGAGCAATCAGCCCCAGCATTTT. The whole variable domain, filled in from reference TRBV11-2 and TRBJ1-5, reads EAGVAQSPRYKIIEKRQSVAFWCNPISGHATLYWYQQILGQGPKLLIQFQNNGVVDDSQLPKDRFSAERLKGVDSTLKIQPAKLEDSAVYLCASSLWSNQPQHFGDGTRLSIL.

The V and J genes are TRBV7-3 and TRBJ2-5; D ambiguous. The CDR3 sequence is 14 residues long. Germline assignment: CDR1 SGHTA and CDR2 FQGTGA. The ends were cut back, 5 bases at V and 3 bases at J, with 13 bases in the middle. This chain's CDR3 is CASSPMANKETQYF. DNA of the CDR3: TGTGCCAGCAGCCCTATGGCGAATAAAGAGACCCAGTACTTC.

The V call is TRBV4-1, the J call TRBJ1-5, with 8 bases that match TRBD1. Germline values: CDR1 MGHRA, CDR2 YSYEKL. The CDR3 totals 14 residues. J lost 6 bases, V lost 3 bases, and 4 bases had no gene match. CDR3 in amino acids: CASSHGQGGQPQHF. CDR3 DNA sequence: TGCGCCAGCAGCCACGGACAGGGCGGTCAGCCCCAGCATTTT.

About this clone itself: The same CDR3 also results from other DNA sequences found in this sample. The genes are TRBV5-6 and TRBJ1-5; D is unclear. CDR1 and CDR2 (germline): SGHDT, YYEEEE. The CDR3 extends over 13 amino acids. Trimming shortened V by 1 base and J by 3 bases, and 5 bases separated the two germline ends. CDR3 protein: CASSLSPNQPQHF. CDR3 sequence (DNA): TGTGCCAGCAGCTTGTCCCCCAATCAGCCCCAGCATTTT.